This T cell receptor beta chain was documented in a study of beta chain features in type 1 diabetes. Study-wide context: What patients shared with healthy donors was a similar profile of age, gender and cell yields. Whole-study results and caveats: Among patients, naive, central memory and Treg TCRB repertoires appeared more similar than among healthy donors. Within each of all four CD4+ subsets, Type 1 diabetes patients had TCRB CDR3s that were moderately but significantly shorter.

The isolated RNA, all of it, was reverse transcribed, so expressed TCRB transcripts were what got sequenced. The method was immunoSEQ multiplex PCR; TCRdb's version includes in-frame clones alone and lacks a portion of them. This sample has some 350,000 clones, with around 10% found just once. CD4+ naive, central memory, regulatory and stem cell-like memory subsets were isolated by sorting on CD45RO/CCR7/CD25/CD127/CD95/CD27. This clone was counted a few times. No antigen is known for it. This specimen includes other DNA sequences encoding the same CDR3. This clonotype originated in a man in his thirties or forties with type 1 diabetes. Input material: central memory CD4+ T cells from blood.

The CDR3 protein is CASSESNSQETQYF. The DNA for the CDR3 is TGCGCCAGCAGTGAGAGTAACAGCCAAGAGACCCAGTACTTC. The V gene is TRBV10-1, the J gene TRBJ2-5; D not certain. Germline values: CDR1 WNHNN, CDR2 SYGVQD (reference sequence). This CDR3 spans 14 amino acids. V lost 2 bases and J lost 1, with 8 bases in between.